The rows below give T cell receptor beta chains drawn from one sample of a study of T-cell reconstitution after alpha-beta-depleted transplantation in children. TCRdb recomputed calls from the PCR reads with MiXCR, one row per CDR3 protein. The data show around 15,000 distinct CDR3 sequences, with around 7.7% seen just once and 35% to 40% held by the top ten. The specimen comprised PBMCs, mostly from graft donor cells, sampled 60 days after TCRalphabeta/CD19-depleted stem cell transplant. All receptors come from a boy under two years old who had a stem cell transplant for Wiskott-Aldrich syndrome, so the T cells may come from the graft donor. The CDR3 runs from the conserved cysteine through the conserved F or W. D genes are given only for firm matches. The size of a clone is reported for some rows only, either as once, few or many, or as a class for expanded clones.

d_call clone_size j_call v_call cdr3_nt cdr3_aa
NA many TRBJ2-7 TRBV7-2 TGTGCCAGCAGCCTAGTGGGGACCTTACGATACGAGCAGTACTTC CASSLVGTLRYEQYF
NA many TRBJ2-1 TRBV29-1 TGCAGCGTTGAAGATGGGCGGTTGGCCCTTCCCCCGGTATACAATGAGCAGTTCTTC CSVEDGRLALPPVYNEQFF
TRBD1 NA TRBJ1-5 TRBV20-1 TGCAGTGCTAGAGAGAGCAGGGGGCTCCACTATCAGCCCCAGCATTTT CSARESRGLHYQPQHF
NA few TRBJ2-7 TRBV5-1 TGCGCCAGCAGCCGATCGGGACAGGCCACGGGGGGGTACGAGCAGTACTTC CASSRSGQATGGYEQYF
TRBD1 many TRBJ2-5 TRBV5-1 TGCGCCAGCAGCTTGACAGGGGGAGAGACCCAGTACTTC CASSLTGGETQYF
NA many TRBJ2-3 TRBV5-6 TGTGCCAGCAGCCTACGGACAGTGGCACTTAGCACAGATACGCAGTATTTT CASSLRTVALSTDTQYF
NA many TRBJ2-5 TRBV27 TGTGCCAGCAGTTTAACGCGCGAGACCCAGTACTTC CASSLTRETQYF
NA many TRBJ2-7 TRBV5-1 TGCGCCAGCAGCATGAGAGGGTTCTCCTACGAGCAGTACTTC CASSMRGFSYEQYF
NA NA TRBJ2-7 TRBV27 TGTGCCAGCAGTCACAGGGTAGCGGTGAGGGGCTCCTACGAGCAGTACTTC CASSHRVAVRGSYEQYF
TRBD2 many TRBJ2-1 TRBV5-5 TGTGCCAGCAGCTTGGAGGCTAGCGGGATTTACTACAATGAGCAGTTCTTC CASSLEASGIYYNEQFF
NA NA TRBJ2-2 TRBV7-7 TGTGCCAGCAGCTTACTGACCGGGGAGCTGTTTTTT CASSLLTGELFF
TRBD2 NA TRBJ2-1 TRBV28 TGTGCCAGCAGTTTACTGGGGCTAGCGGGAAACAATGAGCAGTTCTTC CASSLLGLAGNNEQFF
TRBD2 many TRBJ2-5 TRBV25-1 TGTGCCAGCCGACTAGCGGGAGGAGAGACCCAGTACTTC CASRLAGGETQYF
TRBD1 many TRBJ2-3 TRBV24-1 TGTGCCACCAGTGTAGGGACAGGGGGCATCACAGATACGCAGTATTTT CATSVGTGGITDTQYF
NA many TRBJ1-1 TRBV18 TGTGCCAGCCCGCGGTCTTATAGCACTGAAGCTTTCTTT CASPRSYSTEAFF
NA many TRBJ2-7 TRBV7-2 TGTGCCAGCAGCTTAAAGGGTTCAGTTCGCGAGCAGTACTTC CASSLKGSVREQYF
NA many TRBJ1-2 TRBV5-1 TGCGCCAACGTCGACAGGCGCTATGGCTACACCTTC CANVDRRYGYTF
NA NA TRBJ1-1 TRBV7-9 TGTGCCAGCAGCCTTGGAGAGACGAACACTGAAGCTTTCTTT CASSLGETNTEAFF
NA NA TRBJ2-5 TRBV6-5 TGTGCCAGCAGTTACCCAGTAGAGGGTTACCAAGAGACCCAGTACTTC CASSYPVEGYQETQYF
NA NA TRBJ1-4 TRBV7-2 TGTGCCAGCAGCCCGGCGGGCAGGGCGGATGAAAAACTGTTTTTT CASSPAGRADEKLFF
NA many TRBJ1-2 TRBV20-1 TGCAGTGCTAGATACTTGGACAAGGGCGGCTATGGCTACACCTTC CSARYLDKGGYGYTF
TRBD1 many TRBJ1-2 TRBV12-3/TRBV12-4 TGTGCCAGCAGTTTAAGTCCCGGACAGGGGGCTGGCTACACCTTC CASSLSPGQGAGYTF
NA few TRBJ1-1 TRBV5-4 TGTGCCAGCAGCTTGTTTAGAGCGTGCGGGCCACCAAGCAACACTGAAGCTTTCTTT CASSLFRACGPPSNTEAFF
NA many TRBJ2-2 TRBV7-2 TGTGCCAGCAGCTTTCCGGGACATGTGTTCGCGAACACCGGGGAGCTGTTTTTT CASSFPGHVFANTGELFF
NA NA TRBJ2-7 TRBV7-9 TGTGCCAGCAGCCAGGGGAGGGGACTCCTATTCTACGAGCAGTACTTC CASSQGRGLLFYEQYF
NA many TRBJ2-1 TRBV5-1 TGCGCCAGCAGGGTAGGGCAAAACAATGAGCAGTTCTTC CASRVGQNNEQFF
TRBD1 many TRBJ2-1 TRBV7-3 TGTGCCAGCAGCTTAGGGGACAGGGGCAATGAGCAGTTCTTC CASSLGDRGNEQFF
NA many TRBJ2-3 TRBV4-2 TGTGCCAGCAGCCAAATGATCGCTAGCACAGATACGCAGTATTTT CASSQMIASTDTQYF
TRBD2 many TRBJ2-5 TRBV12-3/TRBV12-4 TGTGCCAGCAGTTATGGTCTAGCGGGAGGGCGGGAGACCCAGTACTTC CASSYGLAGGRETQYF
NA few TRBJ2-6 TRBV24-1 TGTGCCACCGGGCGACGTGCTGGGGCCAACGTCCTGACTTTC CATGRRAGANVLTF